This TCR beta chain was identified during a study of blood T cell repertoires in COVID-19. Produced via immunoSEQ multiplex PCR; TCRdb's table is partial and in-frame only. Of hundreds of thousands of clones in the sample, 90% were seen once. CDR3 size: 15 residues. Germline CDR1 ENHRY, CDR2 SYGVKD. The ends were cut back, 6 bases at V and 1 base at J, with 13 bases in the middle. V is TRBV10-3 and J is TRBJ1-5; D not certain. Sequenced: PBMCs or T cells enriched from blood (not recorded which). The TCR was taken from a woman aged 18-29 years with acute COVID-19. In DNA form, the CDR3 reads TGTGCCATCAGAGCGGGCCTCGGGAGCAATCAGCCCCAGCATTTT. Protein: CAIRAGLGSNQPQHF.